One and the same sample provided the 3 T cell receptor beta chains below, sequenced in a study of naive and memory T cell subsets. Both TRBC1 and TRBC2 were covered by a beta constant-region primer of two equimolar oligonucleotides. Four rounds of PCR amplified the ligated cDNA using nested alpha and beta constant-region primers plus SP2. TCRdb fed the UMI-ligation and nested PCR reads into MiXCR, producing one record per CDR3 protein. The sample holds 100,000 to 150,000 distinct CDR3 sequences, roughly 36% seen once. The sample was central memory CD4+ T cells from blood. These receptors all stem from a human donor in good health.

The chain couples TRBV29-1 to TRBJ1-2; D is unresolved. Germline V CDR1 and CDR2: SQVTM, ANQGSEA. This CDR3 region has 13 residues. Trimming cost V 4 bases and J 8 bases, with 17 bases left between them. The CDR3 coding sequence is TGCAGCGTTGCCGTAGGCCTGATGAAGGGCTACACCTTC. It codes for CSVAVGLMKGYTF.

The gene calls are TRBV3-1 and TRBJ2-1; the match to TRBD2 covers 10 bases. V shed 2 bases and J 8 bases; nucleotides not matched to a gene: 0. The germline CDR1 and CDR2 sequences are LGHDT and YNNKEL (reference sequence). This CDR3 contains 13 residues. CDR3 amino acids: CASSQLAGDEQFF. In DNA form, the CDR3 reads TGTGCCAGCAGCCAACTAGCGGGAGATGAGCAGTTCTTC.

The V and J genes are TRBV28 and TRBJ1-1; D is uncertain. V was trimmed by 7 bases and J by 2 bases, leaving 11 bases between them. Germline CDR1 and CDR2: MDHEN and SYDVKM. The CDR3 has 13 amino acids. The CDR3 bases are TGTGCCAGCACCCGGAATATTAACACTGAAGCTTTCTTT. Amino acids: CASTRNINTEAFF.